The source of this TCR beta chain is a study of blood T cell repertoires in COVID-19. Across the whole study: Specimens from acute and convalescent COVID-19 originated in the United States, Italy and Spain. T cells, B-cell-depleted T cells, or PBMCs provided the cDNA or gDNA that served as material.

In the original processing: Nucleated cell number was recorded as an estimate derived from reference gene primer amplification. Sequencing was performed with immunoSEQ multiplex PCR; in TCRdb, only in-frame clones are kept and a portion is missing. Clone size and V and J calls were adopted from that table, with D and trimming inferred from the DNA. The sample yields 50,000 to 65,000 clones, about nine tenths seen once. The CDR3 has 13 amino acids. V was pared by 1 base and J by 4 bases, with 8 bases between. CDR1 is SEHNR and CDR2 is FQNEAQ in the germline V gene (reference sequence). The sequence was collected from a woman of 80 years or more with COVID-19, enrolled during active disease. Sequencing was carried out using peripheral blood. The V call is TRBV7-9, the J call TRBJ2-7; perhaps TRBD2 as D (5 bases). The CDR3 region is CASSLGESYEQYF. The CDR3 DNA follows: TGTGCCAGCAGCTTAGGGGAGTCGTACGAGCAGTACTTC.